This T cell receptor (beta chain) came from a study of OX40 agonist ivuxolimab in advanced cancers. The overall study: Prior anti-PD-1, anti-PD-L1 or anti-CTLA-4 therapy did not bar entry, and 40% to 45% had some. Study findings and constraints: CD8+ T cells showed, on average, more clonal expansion than CD4+ cells.

A note on this clone: Its target is unknown.

Clones were sequenced by immunoSEQ multiplex PCR, and TCRdb holds only the in-frame ones, with some missing. This repertoire shows tens of thousands of clones, approximately 85% found once; its top ten account for 4% to 6%. The germline V gene has CDR1 MNHEY and CDR2 SVGAGI. The CDR3 runs 13 residues. The V segment lost 6 bases and the J segment 7 bases; nucleotides outside the gene matches: 7. Baseline was the first blood sampling point, followed by cycle 4 day 1 and cycle 7 day 1. The J gene is TRBJ2-7, the V gene TRBV6-5; 9 nucleotides agree with TRBD1. This sequence was found in an adult with an advanced solid tumor such as melanoma, head and neck, liver or kidney cancer. The sample was CD4+ or CD8+ T cells sorted from blood, taken in a trial of the OX40 agonist ivuxolimab. CDR3 loop: CASRVQGAGEQYF. The CDR3 DNA reads as TGTGCCAGCAGGGTACAGGGGGCGGGTGAGCAGTACTTC.